This TCR beta chain was observed in a study of human CD8 memory T cell subsets. The CDR3 has 17 residues. A UMI-labeled 5' RACE approach was the method that produced the TCR beta libraries. TCRdb reanalyzed the 5' RACE reads and collapses them to one entry per CDR3 protein, without DNA. Recorded here are around 5,400 distinct CDR3 sequences; the top ten clones represent approximately 18%. This TCR derives from a human donor in good health. Source material: CD8+ T cells from PBMCs. The genes are TRBV23-1 and TRBJ2-5; TCRdb lists TRBD1, though no DNA is available to test this call. TRBV23-1 is an ORF for which the function is uncertain. The CDR3 spells CASSQSVELGQKETQYF.